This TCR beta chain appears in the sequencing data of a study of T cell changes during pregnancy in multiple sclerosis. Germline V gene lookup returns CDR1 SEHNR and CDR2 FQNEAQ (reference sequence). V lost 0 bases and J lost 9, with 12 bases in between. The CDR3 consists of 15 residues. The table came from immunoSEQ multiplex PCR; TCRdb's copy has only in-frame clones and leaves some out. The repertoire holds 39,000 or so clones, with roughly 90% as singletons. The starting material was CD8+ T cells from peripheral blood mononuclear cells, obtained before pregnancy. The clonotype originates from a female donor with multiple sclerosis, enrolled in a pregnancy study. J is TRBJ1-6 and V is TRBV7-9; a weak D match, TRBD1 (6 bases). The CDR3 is CASSLAGGAGSPLHF. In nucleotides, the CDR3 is TGTGCCAGCAGCTTAGCTGGGGGCGCGGGTTCACCCCTCCACTTT.